Presented here are 2 T cell receptor beta chains from one specimen sequenced in a study of T cell changes during pregnancy in multiple sclerosis. TCRdb keeps only in-frame clones here, not all; method: immunoSEQ multiplex PCR. The sample carries around 50,000 clones, approximately 90% recorded once. The sequenced material came from peripheral blood from another person, used as feeder cells. The source of these receptors is a human donor whose cells served as feeder cells for cultures in a pregnancy study.

The J gene is TRBJ1-2, the V gene TRBV6-5; D is uncertain. CDR1 is MNHEY, CDR2 SVGAGI, per germline. Trimming took 4 bases from V and 8 from J, leaving 20 bases between them. The CDR3 has 15 amino acids. CDR3: CASSSAQLPTIGYTF. CDR3 in DNA: TGTGCCAGCAGTTCAGCACAGCTCCCCACTATCGGCTACACCTTC.

This chain connects TRBV7-8 to TRBJ2-7; TRBD2 matches 8 bases. The junction had 6 bases not matched to a gene; V was cut back by 6 bases and J by 2 bases. The germline V gene encodes CDR1 SGHVS and CDR2 FQNEAQ. The CDR3 spans 14 residues. The CDR3 region is CASSSLLAAYEQYF. The CDR3 DNA reads as TGTGCCAGCAGTAGCTTACTAGCGGCCTACGAGCAGTACTTC.